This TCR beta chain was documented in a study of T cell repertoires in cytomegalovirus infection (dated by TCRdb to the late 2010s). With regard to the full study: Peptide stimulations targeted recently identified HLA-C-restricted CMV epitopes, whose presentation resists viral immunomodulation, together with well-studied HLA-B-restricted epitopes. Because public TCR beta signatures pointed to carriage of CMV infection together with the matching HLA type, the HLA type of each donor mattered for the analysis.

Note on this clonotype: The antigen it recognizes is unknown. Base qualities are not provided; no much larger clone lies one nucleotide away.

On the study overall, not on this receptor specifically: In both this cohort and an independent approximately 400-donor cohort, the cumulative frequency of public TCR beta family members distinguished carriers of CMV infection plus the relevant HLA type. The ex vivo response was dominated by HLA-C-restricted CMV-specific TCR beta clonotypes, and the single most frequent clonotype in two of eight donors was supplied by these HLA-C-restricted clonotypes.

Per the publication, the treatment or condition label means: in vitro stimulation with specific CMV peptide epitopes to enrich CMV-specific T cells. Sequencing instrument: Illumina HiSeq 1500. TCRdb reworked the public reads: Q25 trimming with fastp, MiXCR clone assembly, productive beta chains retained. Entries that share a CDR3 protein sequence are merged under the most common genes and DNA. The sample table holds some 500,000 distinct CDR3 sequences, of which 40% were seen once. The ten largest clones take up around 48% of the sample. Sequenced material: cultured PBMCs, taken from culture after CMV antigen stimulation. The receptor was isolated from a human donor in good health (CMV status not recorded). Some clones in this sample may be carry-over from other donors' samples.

The sequence in DNA is TGTGCCAGCAGGTCTACAAAGGCCGTAGACACTGAAGCTTTCTTT. Its protein is CASRSTKAVDTEAFF. The chain links TRBV12-3 or TRBV12-4 with TRBJ1-1; the D gene cannot be named for sure. V loses 6 bases of germline sequence and J loses 3 bases, and the interval between the two ends is 17 bases. The CDR3 contains 15 residues, cysteine and phenylalanine counted. The entry retains the CDR3 DNA only, 45 bases that are in frame from base 1.